The sequence of this TCR beta chain was determined in a study of T-cell reconstitution after alpha-beta-depleted transplantation in children. CDR1 and CDR2 from the germline V gene are SGHRS and YFSETQ. The CDR3 runs 14 residues. Trimming stripped 4 bases from V and 6 bases from J, with 11 bases between. This clonotype was counted ten times or more. Researchers prepared the TCRbeta library using unique molecular identifiers, the study reports. TCRdb reanalysed the PCR reads using MiXCR and keeps one entry per CDR3 protein. The sample consists of around 240,000 distinct CDR3 sequences, roughly 7.7% of them appearing once.

The sequenced sample was PBMCs, mostly from graft donor cells, obtained 180 days after TCRalphabeta/CD19-depleted stem cell transplant. The origin of this receptor is a male patient younger than 18 who had a stem cell transplant for acute lymphoblastic leukemia, so the T cells may come from the graft donor. The V and J genes are TRBV5-1 and TRBJ1-6; no definite D call. CDR3 DNA: TGCGCCAGCAGCCTGGACGGACCTAATTCACCCCTCCACTTT. Its translation: CASSLDGPNSPLHF.